The next 29 T cell receptor beta chains were all read from a single sample in a study of blood T cell repertoires in COVID-19. This table comes from immunoSEQ multiplex PCR, and its TCRdb copy is limited to in-frame clones, with some not included. The sample includes roughly 130,000 clones, around 87% of them seen just once. The sequenced sample consisted of peripheral blood. These receptors all come from a woman aged 55-75 years with acute or convalescent COVID-19.

Remarks on this clone: The same CDR3 can be traced to other DNA sequences in this sample. This chain connects TRBV2 to TRBJ1-1; D gene unclear. Germline V CDR1 and CDR2: SNHLY, FYNNEI. V lost 0 bases and J 1 base, leaving 6 bases between the germline ends. The CDR3 covers 14 residues. In DNA, the CDR3 is TGTGCCAGCAGTGAAGCGAGAGGGAACACTGAAGCTTTCTTT. Its translation: CASSEARGNTEAFF.

CDR3 bases: TGTGCCAGCAGTTTATTGCCAGGACTTGGAAACACCATATATTTT. Translating it yields CASSLLPGLGNTIYF. The chain employs TRBV28 and TRBJ1-3; D unresolved. Per the germline V gene, CDR1 is MDHEN and CDR2 is SYDVKM. V lost 1 base and J 3 bases, leaving 10 bases between the germline ends. The CDR3 length is 15 residues.

Comments on this clone: Compared with germline, one end of the junction differs, possibly owing to a read error. This rearrangement joins TRBV7-7 to TRBJ2-5; 13 bases line up with TRBD2. CDR3 size: 16 residues. Germline V gene lookup returns CDR1 SSHAT and CDR2 FNYEAQ (reference sequence). The CDR3 loop is CASSPPGLAGTKTQYF. The CDR3 coding sequence is TGTGCTAGCAGCCCGCCGGGACTAGCGGGAACGAAGACCCAGTACTTC.

The chain uses TRBV19 and TRBJ1-1; possibly TRBD1 for D (5 bases). CDR3 size: 14 residues. Trimming left V 5 bases short and J 1 base short, with 11 bases between. Germline-derived CDR1 and CDR2 are LNHDA and SQIVND (reference sequence). CDR3 sequence reads: CASSPGLRNTEAFF. As DNA, the CDR3 is TGTGCCAGTAGTCCGGGACTTAGGAACACTGAAGCTTTCTTT.

The V call is TRBV11-3, the J call TRBJ2-1; D possibly corresponds to TRBD1 (6 bases). CDR3 length: 13 amino acids. Germline V gene data show CDR1 as SGHNT and CDR2 as YENEEA. The germline V and J ends were trimmed by 1 base and 6 bases, with 7 bases remaining between them. The CDR3 DNA follows: TGTGCCAGCAGCTTAGGGACAGCCAATGAGCAGTTCTTC. This encodes CASSLGTANEQFF.

This chain uses TRBV15 with TRBJ2-7, with 11 bases matching TRBD1. The germline V gene has CDR1 LNHNV and CDR2 YYDKDF (reference sequence). This CDR3 has 17 residues. The trim removed 2 bases at V and 3 bases at J, leaving 9 bases unmatched. The CDR3 is CATSRSGAGQGVYEQYF. In DNA, the CDR3 is TGTGCCACCAGCAGATCCGGAGCGGGACAGGGGGTCTACGAGCAGTACTTC.

This clone has just a few counts. The chain joins TRBV13 to TRBJ2-7, with 9 positions matching TRBD1. Trimming took 3 bases from V and 2 from J; bases not matched to a gene: 2. The CDR3 is 14 residues long. Germline V gene data show CDR1 as PRHDT and CDR2 as FYEKMQ (reference sequence). CDR3 loop: CASSLDRGPYEQYF. The CDR3 DNA follows: TGTGCCAGCAGCTTGGACAGGGGTCCCTACGAGCAGTACTTC.

The chain couples TRBV9 to TRBJ1-2; D uncertain. V lost 5 bases and J lost 3, with 5 bases in between. Looked up from germline, CDR1 is SGDLS and CDR2 is YYNGEE. The CDR3 runs to 11 residues. The CDR3 DNA reads TGTGCCAGCAGTCGAGACTATGGCTACACCTTC. It yields the protein CASSRDYGYTF.

This clone was observed once. The gene calls are TRBV19 and TRBJ2-1; D not certain. Germline values: CDR1 LNHDA, CDR2 SQIVND (reference sequence). This CDR3 region has 14 residues. Trimming took off 5 bases at V and 0 bases at J, with 8 bases between the two ends. DNA for the CDR3: TGTGCCAGTAGTCCCCTTCCCTCCTACAATGAGCAGTTCTTC. It yields the protein CASSPLPSYNEQFF.

The CDR3 coding sequence is TGTGCCAGCAGCCCTCTCCCGGGACAGAGGAGCAATCAGCCCCAGCATTTT. Encoded protein: CASSPLPGQRSNQPQHF. This chain connects TRBV7-2 to TRBJ1-5; 7 bases map to TRBD1. With V trimmed by 5 bases and J by 1 base, 11 bases remained unmatched. Germline CDR1 is SGHTA and CDR2 is FQGNSA. The CDR3 has 17 residues.

The rearrangement links TRBV12-5 to TRBJ1-4; D remains unclear. CDR1 and CDR2 (germline): LGHNT, FRNRAP. The CDR3 is 14 amino acids. V lost 2 bases and J lost 4, with 8 bases in between. CDR3 DNA sequence: TGTGCTAGTGGTTTGAGGGCGGGTAATGAAAAACTGTTTTTT. As protein: CASGLRAGNEKLFF.

The CDR3 nucleotides read TGTGCCAGCTCACCGAAGGGGGACACCATATATTTT. It is translated as CASSPKGDTIYF. The chain employs TRBV18 and TRBJ1-3; D possibly corresponds to TRBD1 (6 bases). CDR1 is KGHSH, CDR2 LQKENI, per germline. The CDR3 covers 12 residues. V dropped 3 bases and J dropped 8 bases, with 8 bases sitting between them.

The chain links TRBV18 to TRBJ1-1, with D tentatively TRBD1 (6 bases). CDR1 is KGHSH, CDR2 LQKENI, per germline. The CDR3 is 13 amino acids. V lost 6 bases and J lost 3, with 11 bases in between. CDR3 residues: CASSQGLDTEAFF. Written as DNA, the CDR3 is TGTGCCAGCTCTCAGGGGTTGGACACTGAAGCTTTCTTT.

This rearrangement joins TRBV12-1 to TRBJ2-1; the DNA was not compared with TRBD2, the D call given in the table. TRBV12-1 constitutes a pseudogene. The CDR3 consists of 16 residues. The CDR3 is CASSSPGTSGGNEQFF. As DNA, the CDR3 is TGTGCCAGCAGTTCTCCCGGGACTAGCGGGGGGAATGAGCAGTTCTTC.

The V gene is TRBV6-5, the J gene TRBJ1-5, with D tentatively TRBD1 (5 bases). CDR3 length equals 14 residues. Trimming shortened V by 6 bases and J by 7 bases, and 16 bases separated the two germline ends. Germline V gene sequence: CDR1 MNHEY, CDR2 SVGAGI. In DNA form, the CDR3 reads TGTGCCAGCAGCCCCACAGGCCCCCCCCAGCCCCAGCATTTT. Encoded protein: CASSPTGPPQPQHF.

The chain has TRBV12-3 or TRBV12-4 and TRBJ1-2; a possible D gene is TRBD1 (6 bases). The CDR3 is 13 residues long. V gave up 3 bases and J gave up 4 bases, with 9 bases separating them. CDR3 sequence (DNA): TGTGCCAGCAGTTTGACAGGCTCCTATGGCTACACCTTC. This translates into CASSLTGSYGYTF.

This chain links TRBV30 with TRBJ1-5; a weak D match, TRBD1 (6 bases). The germline gives CDR1 GTSNPN, CDR2 SVGIG (reference sequence). The V gene lost 5 bases and the J gene lost 0 bases, with 14 bases spanning the gap. The CDR3 sequence is 15 residues long. The CDR3 region is CAWAHGQLSNQPQHF. In DNA, the CDR3 is TGTGCCTGGGCACACGGACAGCTTAGCAATCAGCCCCAGCATTTT.

This clone was detected only a few times. CDR3 sequence: CASSTAPSGSSYNEQFF. CDR3 bases: TGTGCCAGTAGTACCGCCCCTAGCGGGAGCTCCTACAATGAGCAGTTCTTC. The chain is built from TRBV19 and TRBJ2-1; 10 nucleotides line up with TRBD2. This CDR3 contains 17 residues. V was pared by 4 bases and J by 0 bases, with 6 bases of the junction left unmatched. CDR1 and CDR2 from the germline V gene are LNHDA and SQIVND (reference sequence).

The V and J genes are TRBV4-2 and TRBJ1-2, with D possibly matching TRBD1 (5 bases). This CDR3 region has 16 residues. V was trimmed by 4 bases and J by 8 bases, leaving 23 bases between them. Germline CDR1 is LGHNA and CDR2 is YNFKEQ. The CDR3 DNA reads as TGTGCCAGCAGCCTCCACGCTCTGGATTCAAAGGGGGGCTACACCTTC. It translates to CASSLHALDSKGGYTF.

The chain uses TRBV3-1 (or the pseudogene TRBV3-2) and TRBJ2-3; D gene ambiguous. CDR1 and CDR2 from the germline V gene are LGHDT and YNNKEL (reference sequence). There are 13 residues in the CDR3. V was pared by 6 bases and J by 1 base, with 8 bases between. As DNA, the CDR3 is TGTGCCAGCAGGAGGAGAGGCACAGATACGCAGTATTTT. Translating it yields CASRRRGTDTQYF.

This clone has only one observation. The genes are TRBV29-1 and TRBJ1-2; a possible D gene is TRBD1 (5 bases). Between the trimmed V and J ends, which lost 6 bases and 3 bases, there was a span of 11 bases. The CDR3 extends over 12 amino acids. Germline V gene lookup returns CDR1 SQVTM and CDR2 ANQGSEA. CDR3 DNA sequence: TGCAGCGTCCGAGGAGGGGACTATGGCTACACCTTC. This encodes CSVRGGDYGYTF.

J is TRBJ2-1 and V is TRBV3-1 (or the pseudogene TRBV3-2), with 11 bases lining up with TRBD2. The CDR3 consists of 15 residues. The V segment lost 4 bases and the J segment 8 bases; nucleotides outside the gene matches: 7. The germline V gene encodes CDR1 LGHDT and CDR2 YNNKEL (reference sequence). The CDR3 reads CASSPSGRSFYEQFF. DNA for the CDR3: TGTGCCAGCAGCCCTAGCGGGAGGTCTTTCTATGAGCAGTTCTTC.

The genes are TRBV14 and TRBJ1-2; D is unclear. V was cut by 0 bases and J by 7 bases, with 12 bases left in between. Germline V CDR1 and CDR2: SGHDN, FVKESK. The CDR3 loop spans 14 amino acids. The DNA of the CDR3 is TGTGCCAGCAGCCAAGACCCGGGGAGCGTTGGCTACACCTTC. This encodes CASSQDPGSVGYTF.

The chain combines TRBV24-1 with TRBJ1-2; 9 positions match TRBD1. Germline-derived CDR1 and CDR2 are KGHDR and SFDVKD. With V trimmed by 4 bases and J by 8 bases, 7 bases remained unmatched. This CDR3 has 14 amino acids. CDR3 loop: CATSDSWTGEGYTF. Written as DNA, the CDR3 is TGTGCCACCAGTGACTCCTGGACAGGGGAGGGCTACACCTTC.

The chain employs TRBV7-9 and TRBJ1-6, with D perhaps TRBD1 (6 bases). The CDR3 has 15 amino acids. V lost 5 bases and J 11 bases, leaving 19 bases between the germline ends. The germline gives CDR1 SEHNR, CDR2 FQNEAQ (reference sequence). The CDR3 coding sequence is TGTGCCAGCAGCCCGAAAGGGGGATTGTTGACACCCCTCCACTTT. Translating it yields CASSPKGGLLTPLHF.

The rearrangement joins TRBV15 to TRBJ2-7; 10 bases are shared with TRBD1. The CDR3 has 16 residues. CDR1 and CDR2 (germline): LNHNV, YYDKDF (reference sequence). V trimming: 0 bases; J trimming: 3 bases; junction bases outside the gene matches: 5. The CDR3 loop reads CATSRERGQGDYEQYF. DNA of the CDR3: TGTGCCACCAGCAGAGAAAGAGGACAGGGGGACTACGAGCAGTACTTC.

This chain joins TRBV15 and TRBJ1-5; TRBD1 might be the D (5 bases). Germline V lookup: CDR1 LNHNV, CDR2 YYDKDF (reference sequence). Trimming pared 2 bases from V and 7 bases from J, leaving 15 bases between. This CDR3 comprises 15 residues. As DNA, the CDR3 is TGTGCCACCAGCAGATCCGGGGGTTCAGCCCAGCCCCAGCATTTT. This gives the protein CATSRSGGSAQPQHF.

The chain recombines TRBV7-2 with TRBJ2-7; 7 positions agree with TRBD1. The CDR3 runs to 13 residues. Looked up from germline, CDR1 is SGHTA and CDR2 is FQGNSA. V shed 5 bases, J shed 2 bases, and the junction held 3 bases outside the gene matches. CDR3 sequence reads: CASSRDRPYEQYV. CDR3 DNA sequence: TGTGCCAGCAGCCGGGACAGACCCTACGAGCAGTACGTC.

This rearrangement joins TRBV27 to TRBJ1-1; 12 nucleotides align to TRBD1. Trimming cost V 5 bases and J 4 bases; bases outside gene matches: 5. Germline V gene sequence: CDR1 MNHEY, CDR2 SMNVEV (reference sequence). The CDR3 consists of 15 residues. Here the CDR3 DNA reads TGTGCCAGCAGTCCTGGGACAGGGGGCGGCACTGAAGCTTTCTTT. As protein: CASSPGTGGGTEAFF.